These 16 T cell receptor beta chains were sequenced from one sample in a study of T cells in Graves' hyperthyroidism and ophthalmopathy. Regions amplified from RNA transcripts were the TCR beta CDR3 regions. First-round RT-PCR targeting the TCR CDR3 was performed with the HTBI primer set. TCRdb re-called the multiplex PCR reads with MiXCR, one entry per CDR3 protein. Seen here are 250,000 to 300,000 distinct CDR3 sequences, 14% to 15% observed once, and the top ten hold approximately 12%. Sequencing was done on a sample of blood. The source of these receptors is a middle-aged woman with Graves' hyperthyroidism that later progressed to Graves' ophthalmopathy.

Only a few counts were recorded for this clonotype. This sequence joins TRBV9 and TRBJ2-4; 7 positions match TRBD1. Trimming removed 4 bases from V and 3 bases from J; junction bases left unmatched: 1. Germline CDR1 and CDR2: SGDLS and YYNGEE. The CDR3 has 13 amino acids. The CDR3 sequence is CASSPGGKNIQYF. CDR3 sequence (DNA): TGTGCCAGCAGCCCAGGGGGCAAAAACATTCAGTACTTC.

This clonotype showed up just a few times. V is TRBV30 and J is TRBJ2-3; D possibly corresponds to TRBD1 (6 bases). The CDR3 extends over 13 amino acids. V lost 6 bases to trimming and J lost 6 bases, with 16 bases between them. Germline V lookup: CDR1 GTSNPN, CDR2 SVGIG (reference sequence). The CDR3 here is CACWTELGDTQYF. CDR3 sequence (DNA): TGTGCCTGCTGGACAGAACTCGGGGATACGCAGTATTTT.

This clonotype was seen many times. This chain links TRBV18 with TRBJ2-7; 7 bases match TRBD1. The length of the CDR3 is 15 residues. V shed 6 bases and J 2 bases; nucleotides not matched to a gene: 10. Germline CDR1 and CDR2: KGHSH and LQKENI. CDR3 loop: CASSHRGTEPYEQYF. The CDR3 region has the DNA TGTGCCAGCTCCCACCGTGGGACAGAACCCTACGAGCAGTACTTC. The variable domain in full, completed from reference TRBV18 and TRBJ2-7, reads NAGVMQNPRHLVRRRGQEARLRCSPMKGHSHVYWYRQLPEEGLKFMVYLQKENIIDESGMPKERFSAEFPKEGPSILRIQQVVRGDSAAYFCASSHRGTEPYEQYFGPGTRLTVT.

This clonotype has ten or more counts. The chain combines TRBV5-1 with TRBJ2-3; D not certain. Germline lookup yields CDR1 SGHRS and CDR2 YFSETQ. With 3 bases removed from V and 6 bases from J, the gap between germline ends came to 20 bases. The CDR3 spans 16 residues. The CDR3 DNA reads TGCGCCAGCAGCTCGGGCGTGGGCTCTTGGTACGATACGCAGTATTTT. Amino acid sequence: CASSSGVGSWYDTQYF.

The chain combines TRBV3-1 with TRBJ2-1, with TRBD2 matching 9 bases. CDR3 length: 17 residues. The junction had 11 bases not matched to a gene; V was cut back by 4 bases and J by 4 bases. Germline CDR1 and CDR2: LGHDT and YNNKEL (reference sequence). CDR3: CASSPDSGSPFYNEQFF. The CDR3 nucleotides read TGTGCCAGCAGCCCTGATAGCGGGAGCCCTTTTTACAATGAGCAGTTCTTC.

The chain joins TRBV20-1 to TRBJ2-5; possible D gene TRBD2, 6 bases. The CDR3 length is 16 residues. CDR1 is DFQATT and CDR2 is SNEGSKA in the germline V gene (reference sequence). Trimming shortened V by 0 bases and J by 4 bases, and 18 bases separated the two germline ends. The CDR3: CSARDPRGGAPETQYF. The DNA of the CDR3 is TGCAGTGCTAGAGATCCTCGGGGAGGAGCCCCAGAGACCCAGTACTTC.

At least ten counts were recorded for this clonotype. The J gene is TRBJ2-1, the V gene TRBV7-8; TRBD1 aligns across 7 bases. The CDR3 is made up of 16 amino acids. Germline CDR1 and CDR2: SGHVS and FQNEAQ. Losses at the gene ends were 3 bases for V and 3 bases for J; bases not matched to a gene: 8. CDR3 nucleotide sequence: TGTGCCAGCAGCTTCCTCCAGGGGGTCCACTACAATGAGCAGTTCTTC. This encodes CASSFLQGVHYNEQFF.

This clonotype turned up a few times. The chain employs TRBV29-1 and TRBJ1-1, with TRBD1 identical over 11 bases. Germline loops: CDR1 SQVTM, CDR2 ANQGSEA. CDR3 length: 14 residues. V was pared by 8 bases and J by 3 bases, with 8 bases of the junction left unmatched. In DNA, the CDR3 is TGCAGCACCCTAAGGGACAGGGGGGACACTGAAGCTTTCTTT. This sequence encodes CSTLRDRGDTEAFF.

The V call is TRBV7-9, the J call TRBJ2-3; D may be TRBD1 or TRBD2 (6 bases each). Trimming shortened V by 4 bases and J by 2 bases, and 19 bases separated the two germline ends. CDR1 and CDR2 from the germline V gene are SEHNR and FQNEAQ (reference sequence). The CDR3 length is 17 residues. CDR3 protein: CASSSTGRGRDTDTQYF. Here the CDR3 DNA reads TGTGCCAGCAGCTCCACAGGTCGGGGGCGGGACACAGATACGCAGTATTTT. Filled out from reference TRBV7-9 and TRBJ2-3, the complete variable domain reads DTGVSQNPRHKITKRGQNVTFRCDPISEHNRLYWYRQTLGQGPEFLTYFQNEAQLEKSRLLSDRFSAERPKGSFSTLEIQRTEQGDSAMYLCASSSTGRGRDTDTQYFGPGTRLTVL.

This clonotype occurred many times. The chain recombines TRBV11-2 with TRBJ1-4; D unresolved. Trimming removed 2 bases at V and 3 bases at J, with 10 bases between. CDR1 is SGHAT and CDR2 is FQNNGV in the germline V gene. The CDR3 runs to 15 residues. Here the CDR3 reads CASSLRVRANEKLFF. CDR3 bases: TGTGCCAGCAGCTTACGGGTGCGGGCTAATGAAAAACTGTTTTTT. Drawing the rest from reference TRBV11-2 and TRBJ1-4, the complete variable domain is EAGVAQSPRYKIIEKRQSVAFWCNPISGHATLYWYQQILGQGPKLLIQFQNNGVVDDSQLPKDRFSAERLKGVDSTLKIQPAKLEDSAVYLCASSLRVRANEKLFFGSGTQLSVL.

This clonotype was observed at least ten times. The chain carries TRBV10-3 and TRBJ2-7; 11 positions match TRBD2. The CDR3 has 16 residues. V was clipped by 0 bases and J by 2 bases; unmatched bases: 3. Germline assignment: CDR1 ENHRY and CDR2 SYGVKD. For the CDR3, the DNA is TGTGCCATCAGTGAGTCGGGGACTAGCGGCACCTACGAGCAGTACTTC. Its translation is CAISESGTSGTYEQYF.

This clonotype was seen many times. The V call is TRBV28, the J call TRBJ1-1, with D unresolved. This CDR3 is built from 14 residues. V lost 1 base to trimming and J lost 1 base, with 7 bases between them. The germline V gene encodes CDR1 MDHEN and CDR2 SYDVKM. Here the CDR3 DNA reads TGTGCCAGCAGTTTATTCGGCGGGAACACTGAAGCTTTCTTT. Protein sequence: CASSLFGGNTEAFF.

This clonotype was observed a handful of times. The chain recombines TRBV28 with TRBJ1-3, with D possibly matching TRBD1 (5 bases). Trimming pared 8 bases from V and 0 bases from J, leaving 17 bases between. CDR1 and CDR2 from the germline V gene are MDHEN and SYDVKM. The CDR3 has 16 residues. CDR3: CASQDDSHFSGNTIYF. CDR3 in DNA: TGTGCCAGCCAAGACGACAGTCATTTCTCTGGAAACACCATATATTTT.

This clonotype was counted many times. V is TRBV5-1 and J is TRBJ2-1; D tentatively reads TRBD1 or TRBD2 (5 bases each). The CDR3 consists of 15 residues. Germline V gene sequence: CDR1 SGHRS, CDR2 YFSETQ. Trimming stripped 4 bases from V and 7 bases from J, with 18 bases between. CDR3 in amino acids: CASSLTRHGGNEQFF. Written as DNA, the CDR3 is TGCGCCAGCAGCCTTACTAGGCATGGGGGTAATGAGCAGTTCTTC.

About this clonotype itself: The junction departs from germline at one end; a sequencing error may be responsible. The V call is TRBV6-4, the J call TRBJ2-7, with 8 positions matching TRBD2. Germline CDR1 and CDR2: MRHNA and SNTAGT. This CDR3 is 15 amino acids long. The CDR3 loop is CAGSDVAGGIHEQYF. The CDR3, as DNA: TGTGCCGGCAGTGACGTGGCGGGAGGAATTCACGAGCAGTACTTC.

The V call is TRBV7-2, the J call TRBJ2-1, with D hard to call. Looked up from germline, CDR1 is SGHTA and CDR2 is FQGNSA. Trimming stripped 5 bases from V and 8 bases from J, with 19 bases between. The CDR3 is 15 residues long. CDR3 sequence: CASSPSRPSADEQFF. CDR3 nucleotide sequence: TGTGCCAGCAGCCCCTCGAGACCCTCCGCCGATGAGCAGTTCTTC.